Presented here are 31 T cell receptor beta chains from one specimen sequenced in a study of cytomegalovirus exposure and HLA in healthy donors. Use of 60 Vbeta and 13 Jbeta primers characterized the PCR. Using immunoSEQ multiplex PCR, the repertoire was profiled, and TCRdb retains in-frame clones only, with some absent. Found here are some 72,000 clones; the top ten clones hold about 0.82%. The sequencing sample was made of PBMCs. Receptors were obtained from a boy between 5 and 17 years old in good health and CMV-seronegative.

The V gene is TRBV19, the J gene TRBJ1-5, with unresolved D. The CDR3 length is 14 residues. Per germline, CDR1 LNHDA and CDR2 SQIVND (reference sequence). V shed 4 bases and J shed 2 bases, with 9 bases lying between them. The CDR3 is CASSTYVGNQPQHF. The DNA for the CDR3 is TGTGCCAGTAGTACCTACGTAGGCAATCAGCCCCAGCATTTT.

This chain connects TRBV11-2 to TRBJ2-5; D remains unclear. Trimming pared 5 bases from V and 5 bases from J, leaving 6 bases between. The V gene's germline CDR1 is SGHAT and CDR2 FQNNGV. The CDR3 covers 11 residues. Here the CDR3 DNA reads TGTGCCAGCAGCCCCCAGGAGACCCAGTACTTC. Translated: CASSPQETQYF.

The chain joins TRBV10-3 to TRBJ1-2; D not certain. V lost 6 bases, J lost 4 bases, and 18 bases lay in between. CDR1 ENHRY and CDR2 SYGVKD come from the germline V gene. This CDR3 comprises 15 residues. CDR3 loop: CAISQDLLSGYGYTF. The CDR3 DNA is TGTGCCATCAGCCAGGACCTACTGAGCGGCTATGGCTACACCTTC.

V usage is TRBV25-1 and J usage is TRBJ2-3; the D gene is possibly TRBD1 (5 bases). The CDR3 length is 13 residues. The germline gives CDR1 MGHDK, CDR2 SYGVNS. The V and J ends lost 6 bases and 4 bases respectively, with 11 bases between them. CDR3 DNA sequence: TGTGCCAGCAGGCCGACAGCAGCAGATACGCAGTATTTT. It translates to CASRPTAADTQYF.

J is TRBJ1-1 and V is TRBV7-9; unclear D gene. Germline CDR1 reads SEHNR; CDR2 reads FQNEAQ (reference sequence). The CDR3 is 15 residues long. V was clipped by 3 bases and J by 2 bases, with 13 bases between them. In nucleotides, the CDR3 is TGTGCCAGCAGCTTTCTTCCGGGTATAAACACTGAAGCTTTCTTT. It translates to CASSFLPGINTEAFF. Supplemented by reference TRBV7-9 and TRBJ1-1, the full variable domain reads DTGVSQNPRHKITKRGQNVTFRCDPISEHNRLYWYRQTLGQGPEFLTYFQNEAQLEKSRLLSDRFSAERPKGSFSTLEIQRTEQGDSAMYLCASSFLPGINTEAFFGQGTRLTVV.

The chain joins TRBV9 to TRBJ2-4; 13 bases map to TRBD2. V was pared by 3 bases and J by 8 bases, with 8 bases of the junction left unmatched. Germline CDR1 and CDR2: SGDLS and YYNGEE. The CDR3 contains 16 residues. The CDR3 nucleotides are TGTGCCAGCAGCGCGGGACTAGCGGGGAACATGGACATTCAGTACTTC. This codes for CASSAGLAGNMDIQYF.

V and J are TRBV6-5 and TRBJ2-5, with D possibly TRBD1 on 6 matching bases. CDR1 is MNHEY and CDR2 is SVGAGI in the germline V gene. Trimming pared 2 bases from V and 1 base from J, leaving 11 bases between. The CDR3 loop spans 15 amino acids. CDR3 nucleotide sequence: TGTGCCAGCAGTTACACAACAGGGTTCCAAGAGACCCAGTACTTC. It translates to CASSYTTGFQETQYF.

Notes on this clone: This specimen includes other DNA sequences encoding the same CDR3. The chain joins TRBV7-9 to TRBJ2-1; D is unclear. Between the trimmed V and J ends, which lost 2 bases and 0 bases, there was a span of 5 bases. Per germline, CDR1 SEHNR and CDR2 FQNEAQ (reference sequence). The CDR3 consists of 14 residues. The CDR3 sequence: CASSLSISYNEQFF. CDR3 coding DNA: TGTGCCAGCAGCTTATCCATCTCCTACAATGAGCAGTTCTTC.

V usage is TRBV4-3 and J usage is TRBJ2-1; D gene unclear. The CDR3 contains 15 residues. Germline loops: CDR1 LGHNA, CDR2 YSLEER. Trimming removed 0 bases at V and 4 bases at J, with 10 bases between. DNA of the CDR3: TGCGCCAGCAGCCAAGATGGGTTAGCTTACAATGAGCAGTTCTTC. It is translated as CASSQDGLAYNEQFF.

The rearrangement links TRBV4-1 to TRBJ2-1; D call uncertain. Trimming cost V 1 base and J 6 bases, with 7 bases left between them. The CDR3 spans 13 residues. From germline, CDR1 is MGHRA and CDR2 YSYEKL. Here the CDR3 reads CASSQVESNEQFF. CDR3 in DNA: TGCGCCAGCAGCCAAGTAGAGTCCAATGAGCAGTTCTTC.

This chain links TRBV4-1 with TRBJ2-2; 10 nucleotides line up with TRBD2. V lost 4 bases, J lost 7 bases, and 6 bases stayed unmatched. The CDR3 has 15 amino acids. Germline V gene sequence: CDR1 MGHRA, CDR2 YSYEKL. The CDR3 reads CASSPTSGKGGELFF. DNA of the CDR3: TGCGCCAGCAGCCCCACTAGCGGGAAGGGCGGGGAGCTGTTTTTT.

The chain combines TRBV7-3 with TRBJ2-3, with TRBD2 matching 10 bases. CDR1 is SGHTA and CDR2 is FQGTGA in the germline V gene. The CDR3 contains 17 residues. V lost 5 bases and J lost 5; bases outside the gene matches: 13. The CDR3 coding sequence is TGTGCCAGCAGCCCCAGCGGGAGCGGGGGGGCTGAAGATACGCAGTATTTT. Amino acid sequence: CASSPSGSGGAEDTQYF.

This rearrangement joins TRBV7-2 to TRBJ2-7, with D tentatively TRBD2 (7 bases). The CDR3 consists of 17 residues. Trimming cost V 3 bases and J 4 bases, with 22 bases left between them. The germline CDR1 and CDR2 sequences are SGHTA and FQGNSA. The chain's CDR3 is CASSFSHQGTIPYEQYF. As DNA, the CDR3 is TGTGCCAGCAGCTTCTCCCATCAGGGGACTATTCCATACGAGCAGTACTTC.

The CDR3 spells CASRGGGYTF. The DNA for the CDR3 is TGTGCCAGCCGAGGGGGTGGCTACACCTTC. This rearrangement joins TRBV6-6 to TRBJ1-2, with a tentative D call TRBD1 (6 bases). This CDR3 contains 10 residues. V was cut by 8 bases and J by 7 bases, with 8 bases left in between. Germline V CDR1 and CDR2: MNHNY, SVGAGI (reference sequence).

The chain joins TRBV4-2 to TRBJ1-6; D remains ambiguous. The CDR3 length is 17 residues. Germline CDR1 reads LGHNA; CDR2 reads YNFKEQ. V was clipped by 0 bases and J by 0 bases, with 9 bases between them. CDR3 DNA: TGTGCCAGCAGCCAAGATGTAAAGAGCTCCTATAATTCACCCCTCCACTTT. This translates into CASSQDVKSSYNSPLHF.

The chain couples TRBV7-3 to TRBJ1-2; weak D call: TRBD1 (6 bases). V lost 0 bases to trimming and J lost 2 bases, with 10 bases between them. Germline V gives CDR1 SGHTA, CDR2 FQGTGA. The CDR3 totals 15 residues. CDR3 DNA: TGTGCCAGCAGCTTAACGGGGGACACAAACTATGGCTACACCTTC. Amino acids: CASSLTGDTNYGYTF.

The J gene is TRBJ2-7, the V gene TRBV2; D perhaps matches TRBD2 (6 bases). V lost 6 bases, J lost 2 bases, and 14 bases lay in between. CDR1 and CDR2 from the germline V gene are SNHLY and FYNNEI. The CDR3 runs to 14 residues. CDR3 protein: CASSTGLLPYEQYF. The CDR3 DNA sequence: TGTGCCAGCAGCACGGGACTTCTCCCCTACGAGCAGTACTTC. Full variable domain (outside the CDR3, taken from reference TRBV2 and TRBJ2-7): EPEVTQTPSHQVTQMGQEVILRCVPISNHLYFYWYRQILGQKVEFLVSFYNNEISEKSEIFDDQFSVERPDGSNFTLKIRSTKLEDSAMYFCASSTGLLPYEQYFGPGTRLTVT.

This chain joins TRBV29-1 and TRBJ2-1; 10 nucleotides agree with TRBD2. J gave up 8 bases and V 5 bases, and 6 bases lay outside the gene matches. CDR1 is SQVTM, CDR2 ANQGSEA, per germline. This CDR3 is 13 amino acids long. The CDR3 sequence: CSVSGTSVYEQFF. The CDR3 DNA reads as TGCAGCGTTAGCGGGACTAGCGTATATGAGCAGTTCTTC.

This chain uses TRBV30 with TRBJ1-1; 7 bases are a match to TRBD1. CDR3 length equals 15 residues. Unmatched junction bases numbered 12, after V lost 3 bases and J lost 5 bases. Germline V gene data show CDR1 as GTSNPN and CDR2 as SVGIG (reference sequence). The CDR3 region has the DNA TGTGCCTGGAGACGCCTTGACAGGGACGGGACTGAAGCTTTCTTT. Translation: CAWRRLDRDGTEAFF.

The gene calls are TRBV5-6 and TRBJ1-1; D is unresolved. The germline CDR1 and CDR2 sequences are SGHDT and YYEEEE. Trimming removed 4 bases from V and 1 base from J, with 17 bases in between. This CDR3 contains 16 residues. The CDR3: CASSPIRDSTNTEAFF. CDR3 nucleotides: TGTGCCAGCAGCCCAATTCGCGACTCGACGAACACTGAAGCTTTCTTT. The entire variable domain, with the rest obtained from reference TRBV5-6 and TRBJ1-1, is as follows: DAGVTQSPTHLIKTRGQQVTLRCSPKSGHDTVSWYQQALGQGPQFIFQYYEEEERQRGNFPDRFSGHQFPNYSSELNVNALLLGDSALYLCASSPIRDSTNTEAFFGQGTRLTVV.

The CDR3, as DNA: TGTGCCAGCTCACCAGGGCCGAACACTGAAGCTTTCTTT. It translates to CASSPGPNTEAFF. This chain connects TRBV18 to TRBJ1-1; no clear D. This CDR3 has 13 amino acids. V was clipped by 2 bases and J by 1 base, with 5 bases between them. Germline V gives CDR1 KGHSH, CDR2 LQKENI.

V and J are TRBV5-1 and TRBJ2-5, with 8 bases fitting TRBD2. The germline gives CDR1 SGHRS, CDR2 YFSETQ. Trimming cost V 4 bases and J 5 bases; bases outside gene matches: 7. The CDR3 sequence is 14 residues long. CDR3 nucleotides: TGCGCCAGCAGCGGGGGGACTAGATCGGAGACCCAGTACTTC. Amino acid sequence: CASSGGTRSETQYF. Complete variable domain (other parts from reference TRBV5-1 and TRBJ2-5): KAGVTQTPRYLIKTRGQQVTLSCSPISGHRSVSWYQQTPGQGLQFLFEYFSETQRNKGNFPGRFSGRQFSNSRSEMNVSTLELGDSALYLCASSGGTRSETQYFGPGTRLLVL.

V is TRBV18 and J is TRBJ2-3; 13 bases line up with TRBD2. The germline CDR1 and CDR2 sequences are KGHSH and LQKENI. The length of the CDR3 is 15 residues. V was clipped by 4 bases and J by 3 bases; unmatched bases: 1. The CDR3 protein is CASSRTSGGTDTQYF. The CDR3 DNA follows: TGTGCCAGCTCACGGACTAGCGGGGGAACAGATACGCAGTATTTT. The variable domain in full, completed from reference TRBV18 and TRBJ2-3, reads NAGVMQNPRHLVRRRGQEARLRCSPMKGHSHVYWYRQLPEEGLKFMVYLQKENIIDESGMPKERFSAEFPKEGPSILRIQQVVRGDSAAYFCASSRTSGGTDTQYFGPGTRLTVL.

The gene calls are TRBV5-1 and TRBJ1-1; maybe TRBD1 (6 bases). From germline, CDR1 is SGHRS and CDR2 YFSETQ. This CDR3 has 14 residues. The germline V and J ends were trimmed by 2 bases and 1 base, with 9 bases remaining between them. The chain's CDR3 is CASSFRTANTEAFF. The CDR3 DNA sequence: TGCGCCAGCAGCTTCCGGACAGCGAACACTGAAGCTTTCTTT.

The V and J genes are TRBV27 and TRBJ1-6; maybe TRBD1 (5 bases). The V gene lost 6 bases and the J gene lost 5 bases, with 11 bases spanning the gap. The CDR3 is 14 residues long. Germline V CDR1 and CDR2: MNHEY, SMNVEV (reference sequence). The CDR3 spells CASRLRVDNSPLHF. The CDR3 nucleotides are TGTGCCAGCAGACTCAGGGTGGATAATTCACCCCTCCACTTT.

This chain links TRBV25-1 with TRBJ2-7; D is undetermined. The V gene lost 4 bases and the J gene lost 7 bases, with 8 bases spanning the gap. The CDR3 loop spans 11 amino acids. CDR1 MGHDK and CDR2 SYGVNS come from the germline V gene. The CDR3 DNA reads TGTGCCAGCAGTGGAGTGAATGAGCAGTACTTC. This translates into CASSGVNEQYF.

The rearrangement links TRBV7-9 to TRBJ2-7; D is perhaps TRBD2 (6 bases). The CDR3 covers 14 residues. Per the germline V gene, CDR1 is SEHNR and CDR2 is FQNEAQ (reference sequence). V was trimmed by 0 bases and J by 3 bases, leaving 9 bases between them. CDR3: CASSLAAGNYEQYF. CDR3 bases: TGTGCCAGCAGCTTAGCGGCGGGAAACTACGAGCAGTACTTC.

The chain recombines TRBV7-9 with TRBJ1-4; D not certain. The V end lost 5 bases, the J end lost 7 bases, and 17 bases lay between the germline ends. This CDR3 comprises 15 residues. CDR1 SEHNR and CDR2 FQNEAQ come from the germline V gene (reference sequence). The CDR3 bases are TGTGCCAGCAGCAGCGTGAAGAGGGAAGGTGAAAAACTGTTTTTT. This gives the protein CASSSVKREGEKLFF.

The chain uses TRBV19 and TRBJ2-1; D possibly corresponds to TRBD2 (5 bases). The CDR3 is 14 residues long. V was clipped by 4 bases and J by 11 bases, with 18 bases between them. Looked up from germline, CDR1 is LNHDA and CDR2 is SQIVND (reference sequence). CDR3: CASSNLADDSKQFF. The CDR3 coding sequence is TGTGCCAGTAGTAATCTAGCCGACGACTCCAAGCAGTTCTTC.

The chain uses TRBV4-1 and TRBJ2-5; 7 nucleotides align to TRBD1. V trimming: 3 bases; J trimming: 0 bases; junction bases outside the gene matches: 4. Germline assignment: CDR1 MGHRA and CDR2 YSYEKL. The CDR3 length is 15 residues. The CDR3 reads CASSQGDRDQETQYF. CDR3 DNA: TGCGCCAGCAGCCAGGGGGACAGAGACCAAGAGACCCAGTACTTC.

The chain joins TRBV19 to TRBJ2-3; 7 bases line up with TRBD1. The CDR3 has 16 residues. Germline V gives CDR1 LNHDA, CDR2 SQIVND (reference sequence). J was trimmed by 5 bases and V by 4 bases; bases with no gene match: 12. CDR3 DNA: TGTGCCAGTAGTAGCCCAGGGGGACGAACGAGAGATACGCAGTATTTT. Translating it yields CASSSPGGRTRDTQYF.